This paragraph reports one T cell receptor (beta chain). From germline, CDR1 is MNHNY and CDR2 SVGAGI (reference sequence). Trimming took 5 bases from V and 3 from J, leaving 13 bases between them. The CDR3 has 15 residues. The sample comes from a study of blood T cell repertoires in COVID-19. Authors' methods: Reference gene primer amplification in the assay estimated nucleated cell counts. Data came from immunoSEQ multiplex PCR; TCRdb stores just in-frame clones and leaves some out. The V and J calls and clone size come from that table; D and trimming were worked out from the DNA. The repertoire holds 150,000 to 200,000 clones, with about four fifths as singletons.

The receptor comes from an elderly woman with COVID-19, enrolled during active disease. The sequencing input was peripheral blood. The chain links TRBV6-6 to TRBJ2-2; TRBD1 is a possible D gene (5 bases). For the CDR3, the DNA is TGTGCCAGCAGTGACAGACGAACTCACACCGGGGAGCTGTTTTTT. Translating it yields CASSDRRTHTGELFF.